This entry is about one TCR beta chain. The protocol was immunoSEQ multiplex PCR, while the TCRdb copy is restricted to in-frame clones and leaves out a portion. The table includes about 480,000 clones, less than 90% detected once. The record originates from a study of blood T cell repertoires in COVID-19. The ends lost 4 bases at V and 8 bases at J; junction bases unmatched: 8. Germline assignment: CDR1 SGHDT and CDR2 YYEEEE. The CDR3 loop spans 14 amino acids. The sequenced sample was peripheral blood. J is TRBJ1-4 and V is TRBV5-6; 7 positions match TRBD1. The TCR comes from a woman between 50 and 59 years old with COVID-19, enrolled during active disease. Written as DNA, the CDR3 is TGTGCCAGCAGCCTAACAGGGGAAGGGGAAAAACTGTTTTTT. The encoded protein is CASSLTGEGEKLFF.